Detailed here is one T cell receptor beta chain. The clone's antigen remains unknown. There are no base qualities to consult, and no much larger clone falls within one base. Library generation was performed with the immunoSEQ multiplex PCR assay. In its TCRdb copy, this immuneACCESS table keeps in-frame sequences only and misses some clones. Where compared with another copy, unresolved V genes explain less than half of these, and the others have no known cause. Counted in this sample were roughly 68,000 clones; around 90% of them appeared once. About 1.4% of the sample is in the top ten clones. These data originate in a study of T cell changes during pregnancy in multiple sclerosis (dated by TCRdb to about 2019). Regarding the research as a whole: The study looked at changes in the T cell repertoire across pregnancy in women with multiple sclerosis.

Cut back by 3 bases and 5 bases, the V and J ends lie 14 bases apart. Reading the germline V gene gives CDR1 SQVTM and CDR2 ANQGSEA. The CDR3 covers 13 residues, taking in both the cysteine and the phenylalanine. The sequence is cut down to CDR3 DNA, 39 bases in frame from base 1. In this chain, TRBV29-1 is recombined with TRBJ2-7, with no confident D gene call. The source of this sequence is a female donor in good health, enrolled as a control in a pregnancy study. Sequenced here: peripheral blood, sampled in the second trimester of pregnancy. The DNA sequence reads TGCAGCGTTGAGACGCGCTTGGGCGACGAGCAGTACTTC. Translated, it reads CSVETRLGDEQYF.